The text below deals with one T cell receptor (beta chain). This entry comes from a study of radiotherapy plus CTLA-4 blockade in lung cancer. Overall study: Patients showed objective responses in 15% to 20% of cases, and disease control was achieved by less than 35%.

Generated by immunoSEQ multiplex PCR, the TCRdb table keeps only in-frame clones and is missing some. This table has 30,000 to 35,000 clones, roughly 70% appearing once. Germline V gene data show CDR1 as SGHDN and CDR2 as FVKESK. The V gene lost 0 bases and the J gene lost 8 bases, with 9 bases spanning the gap. The CDR3 is made up of 13 amino acids. The rearrangement joins TRBV14 to TRBJ2-3; D gene unclear. The source material was peripheral blood, sampled from a patient treated with radiotherapy plus ipilimumab. The TCR originated in a human donor with non-small cell lung cancer who had stable disease on radiotherapy plus ipilimumab. CDR3 DNA: TGTGCCAGCAGCCAAGATTTTGCTGGTACGCAGTATTTT. Translated: CASSQDFAGTQYF.